This T cell receptor beta chain originates from a study of T cell changes during pregnancy in multiple sclerosis. Trimming removed 6 bases from V and 0 bases from J, with 12 bases in between. The CDR3 spans 15 residues. CDR1 and CDR2 from the germline V gene are MNHEY and SVGAGI. Assay used: immunoSEQ multiplex PCR; TCRdb lists only in-frame clones, some missing. Of tens of thousands of clones listed, roughly 90% were seen once; the top ten hold 0.8% to 0.95%. The source of this sequence is a female donor with multiple sclerosis, enrolled in a pregnancy study. The chain joins TRBV6-5 to TRBJ1-3; possible D gene TRBD1, 5 bases. Source: peripheral blood, taken before pregnancy. DNA of the CDR3: TGTGCCAGCAGAGTGACAGCGACCTCTGGAAACACCATATATTTT. It is translated as CASRVTATSGNTIYF.